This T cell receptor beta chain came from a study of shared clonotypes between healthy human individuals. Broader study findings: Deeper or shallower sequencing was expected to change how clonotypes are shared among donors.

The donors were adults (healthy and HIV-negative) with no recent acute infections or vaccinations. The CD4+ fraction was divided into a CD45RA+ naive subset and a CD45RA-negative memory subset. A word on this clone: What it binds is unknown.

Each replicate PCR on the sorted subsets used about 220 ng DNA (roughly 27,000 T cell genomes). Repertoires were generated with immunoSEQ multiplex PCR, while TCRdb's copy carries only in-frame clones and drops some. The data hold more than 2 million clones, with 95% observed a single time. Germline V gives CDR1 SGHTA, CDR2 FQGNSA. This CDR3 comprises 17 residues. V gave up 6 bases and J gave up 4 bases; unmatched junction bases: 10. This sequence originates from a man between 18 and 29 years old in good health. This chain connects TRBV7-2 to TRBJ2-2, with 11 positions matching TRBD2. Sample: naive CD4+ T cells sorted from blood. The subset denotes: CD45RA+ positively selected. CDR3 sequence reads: CASSRTRLAGSTGELFF. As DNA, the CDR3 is TGTGCCAGCAGTCGCACCAGACTAGCGGGAAGCACCGGGGAGCTGTTTTTT.